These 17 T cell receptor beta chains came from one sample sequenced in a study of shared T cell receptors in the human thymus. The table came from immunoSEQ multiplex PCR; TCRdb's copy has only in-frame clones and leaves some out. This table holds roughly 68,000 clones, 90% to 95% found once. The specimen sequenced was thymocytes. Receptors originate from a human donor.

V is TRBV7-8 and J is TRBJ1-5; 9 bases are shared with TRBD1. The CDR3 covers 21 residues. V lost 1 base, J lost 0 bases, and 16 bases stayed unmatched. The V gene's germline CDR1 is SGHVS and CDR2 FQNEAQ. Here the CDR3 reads CASSLDWDRDRATPSNQPQHF. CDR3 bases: TGTGCCAGCAGCTTAGATTGGGACCGGGACAGGGCCACACCTAGCAATCAGCCCCAGCATTTT.

The CDR3: CASSYSWSYGYTF. The CDR3 region has the DNA TGTGCCAGCAGTTACTCGTGGAGCTATGGCTACACCTTC. This chain uses TRBV6-6 with TRBJ1-2; D is undetermined. CDR3 length: 13 amino acids. Germline loops: CDR1 MNHNY, CDR2 SVGAGI (reference sequence). The V and J ends lost 0 bases and 4 bases respectively, with 6 bases between them.

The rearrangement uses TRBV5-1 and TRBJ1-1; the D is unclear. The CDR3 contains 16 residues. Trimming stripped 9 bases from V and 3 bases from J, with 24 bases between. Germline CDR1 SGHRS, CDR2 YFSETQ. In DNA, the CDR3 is TGCGCCACCATCCGAGACGTGACGGATAATTACACTGAAGCTTTCTTT. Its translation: CATIRDVTDNYTEAFF.

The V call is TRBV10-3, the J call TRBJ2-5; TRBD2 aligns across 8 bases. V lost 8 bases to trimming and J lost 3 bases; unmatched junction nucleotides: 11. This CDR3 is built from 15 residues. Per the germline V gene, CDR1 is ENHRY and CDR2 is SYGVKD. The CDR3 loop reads CAISEDSGGKETQYF. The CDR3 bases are TGTGCCATCTCGGAGGACAGCGGGGGCAAAGAGACCCAGTACTTC.

The CDR3 DNA follows: TGCGCCAGCAGCCAGGGACTAAACAAGTTAAATCAGCCCCAGCATTTT. This translates into CASSQGLNKLNQPQHF. The chain uses TRBV4-3 and TRBJ1-5; maybe TRBD1 (5 bases). The CDR3 length is 16 residues. V lost 3 bases to trimming and J lost 4 bases, with 16 bases between them. CDR1 is LGHNA and CDR2 is YSLEER in the germline V gene.

The DNA for the CDR3 is TGTGCCAGCAGCTTAAAAGGACCCGTAGGGTCGGCGGAGGGCTACAATGAGCAGTTCTTC. Translation: CASSLKGPVGSAEGYNEQFF. The V gene is TRBV7-3, the J gene TRBJ2-1, with a possible D match to TRBD2 (6 bases). CDR3 size: 20 residues. Germline loops: CDR1 SGHTA, CDR2 FQGTGA. V was cut by 1 base and J by 3 bases, with 25 bases left in between.

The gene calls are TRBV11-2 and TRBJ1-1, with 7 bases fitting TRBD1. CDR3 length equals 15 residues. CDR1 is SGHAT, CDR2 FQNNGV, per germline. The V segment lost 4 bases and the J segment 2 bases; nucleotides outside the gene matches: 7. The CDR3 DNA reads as TGTGCCAGCAGCTCCAAGACAGGGACCAACACTGAAGCTTTCTTT. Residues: CASSSKTGTNTEAFF.

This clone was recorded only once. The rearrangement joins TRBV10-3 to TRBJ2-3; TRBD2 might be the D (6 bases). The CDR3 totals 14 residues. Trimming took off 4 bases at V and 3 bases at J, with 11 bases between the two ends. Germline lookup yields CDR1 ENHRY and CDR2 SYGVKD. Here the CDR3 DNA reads TGTGCCATCAGTGTAGACCGGGGGACAGATACGCAGTATTTT. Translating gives CAISVDRGTDTQYF.

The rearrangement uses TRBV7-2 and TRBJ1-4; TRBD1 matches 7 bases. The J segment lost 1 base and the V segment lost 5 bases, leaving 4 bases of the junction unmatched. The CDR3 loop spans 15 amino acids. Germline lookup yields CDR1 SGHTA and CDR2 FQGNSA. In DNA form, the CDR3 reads TGTGCCAGCAGCGCAAGACAGGGAACTAATGAAAAACTGTTTTTT. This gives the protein CASSARQGTNEKLFF. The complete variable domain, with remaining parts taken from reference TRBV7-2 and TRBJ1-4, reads GAGVSQSPSNKVTEKGKDVELRCDPISGHTALYWYRQSLGQGLEFLIYFQGNSAPDKSGLPSDRFSAERTGGSVSTLTIQRTQQEDSAVYLCASSARQGTNEKLFFGSGTQLSVL.

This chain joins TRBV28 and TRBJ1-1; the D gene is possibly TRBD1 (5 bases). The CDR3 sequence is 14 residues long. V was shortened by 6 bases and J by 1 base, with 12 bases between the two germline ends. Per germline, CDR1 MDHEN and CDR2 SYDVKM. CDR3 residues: CASRTGLRNTEAFF. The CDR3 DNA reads TGTGCCAGCAGAACGGGACTCAGGAACACTGAAGCTTTCTTT. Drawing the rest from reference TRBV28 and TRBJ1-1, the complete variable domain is DVKVTQSSRYLVKRTGEKVFLECVQDMDHENMFWYRQDPGLGLRLIYFSYDVKMKEKGDIPEGYSVSREKKERFSLILESASTNQTSMYLCASRTGLRNTEAFFGQGTRLTVV.

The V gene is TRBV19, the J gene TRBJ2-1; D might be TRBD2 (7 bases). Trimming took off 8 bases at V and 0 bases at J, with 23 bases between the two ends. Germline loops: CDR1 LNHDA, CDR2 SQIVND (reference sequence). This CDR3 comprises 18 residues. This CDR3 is CASGGGGFSASSYNEQFF. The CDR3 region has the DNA TGTGCCAGTGGGGGCGGGGGTTTCTCTGCGAGCTCCTACAATGAGCAGTTCTTC.

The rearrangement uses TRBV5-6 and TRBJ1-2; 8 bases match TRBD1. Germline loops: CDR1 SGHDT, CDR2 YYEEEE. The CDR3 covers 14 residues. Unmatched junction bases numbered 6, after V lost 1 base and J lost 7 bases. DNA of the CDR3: TGTGCCAGCAGCTTGTGTGGGCAGGGGGCTGGCTACACCTTC. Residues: CASSLCGQGAGYTF.

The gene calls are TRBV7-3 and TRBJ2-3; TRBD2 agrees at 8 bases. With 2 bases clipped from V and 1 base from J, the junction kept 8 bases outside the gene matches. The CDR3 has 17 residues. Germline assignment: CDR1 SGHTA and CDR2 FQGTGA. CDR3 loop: CASSLCGGRFCTDTQYF. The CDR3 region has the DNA TGTGCCAGCAGCTTATGCGGGGGGCGTTTTTGCACAGATACGCAGTATTTT.

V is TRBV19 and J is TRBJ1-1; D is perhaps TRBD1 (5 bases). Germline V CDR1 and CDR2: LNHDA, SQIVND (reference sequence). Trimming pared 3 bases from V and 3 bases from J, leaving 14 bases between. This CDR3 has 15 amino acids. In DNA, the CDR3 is TGTGCCAGTAGTATGTTGGGGGGTTTGGACACTGAAGCTTTCTTT. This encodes CASSMLGGLDTEAFF.

In DNA, the CDR3 is TGCGCCAGCAGTCCCCCTCGGACTAGCGGGAGGGAAGAGACCCAGTACTTC. Amino acid sequence: CASSPPRTSGREETQYF. The chain carries TRBV5-1 and TRBJ2-5; 15 bases line up with TRBD2. Germline loops: CDR1 SGHRS, CDR2 YFSETQ. V lost 5 bases to trimming and J lost 3 bases; unmatched junction nucleotides: 8. CDR3 length: 17 residues.

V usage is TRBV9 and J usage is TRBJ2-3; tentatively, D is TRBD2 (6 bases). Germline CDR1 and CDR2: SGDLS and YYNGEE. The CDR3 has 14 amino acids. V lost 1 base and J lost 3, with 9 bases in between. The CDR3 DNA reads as TGTGCCAGCAGCGTACGGGCGGGGACAGATACGCAGTATTTT. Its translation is CASSVRAGTDTQYF.

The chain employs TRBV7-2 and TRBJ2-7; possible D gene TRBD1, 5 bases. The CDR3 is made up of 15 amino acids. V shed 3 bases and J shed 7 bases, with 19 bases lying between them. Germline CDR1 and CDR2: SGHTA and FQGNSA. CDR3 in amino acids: CASSLRQITFGEQYF. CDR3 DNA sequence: TGTGCCAGCAGCTTGAGACAGATCACTTTTGGAGAGCAGTACTTC.